The 23 T cell receptor beta chains given below trace back to one sample, sequenced in a study of immune heterogeneity within non-small cell lung tumors. Bulk tumor genomic DNA constituted the template, at around 600 ng per sample. Doctors removed several biopsies from each primary tumor during surgery, keeping them far apart. Curative surgical treatment was performed in patients who had newly diagnosed, untreated non-small cell lung cancer. TCR beta CDR3 amplification used multiplex PCR with 32 V and 13 J primers. TCRdb independently ran MiXCR on the multiplex PCR reads; one entry per CDR3 protein. Of about 22,000 distinct CDR3 sequences listed, 27% are singletons. Sequencing used lung tumor tissue. These receptors were collected from a man in his forties with non-small cell lung cancer.

This clonotype was seen many times. This rearrangement joins TRBV30 to TRBJ1-5; D remains ambiguous. Germline CDR1 GTSNPN, CDR2 SVGIG (reference sequence). There are 14 residues in the CDR3. The V gene lost 2 bases and the J gene lost 0 bases, with 8 bases spanning the gap. Written as DNA, the CDR3 is TGTGCCTGGAGTTTTCAGGCTAGCAATCAGCCCCAGCATTTT. As protein: CAWSFQASNQPQHF.

This clonotype was detected ten times or more. The chain carries TRBV7-8 and TRBJ2-7; maybe TRBD2 (5 bases). Trimming left V 1 base short and J 6 bases short, with 13 bases between. Germline CDR1 is SGHVS and CDR2 is FQNEAQ. The CDR3 is 14 residues long. In DNA, the CDR3 is TGTGCCAGCAGCTTAGTTCGGGGTTCGGGCGAGCAGTACTTC. This sequence encodes CASSLVRGSGEQYF.

A few counts support this clonotype. This chain connects TRBV28 to TRBJ1-1, with D perhaps matching TRBD1 (6 bases). The V gene's germline CDR1 is MDHEN and CDR2 SYDVKM. The germline V and J ends were trimmed by 6 bases and 2 bases, with 13 bases remaining between them. This CDR3 region has 14 residues. This CDR3 reads CASRGGGVNTEAFF. The DNA for the CDR3 is TGTGCCAGCAGGGGAGGGGGGGTCAACACTGAAGCTTTCTTT.

Remarks on this clonotype: A much larger clone sits a single nucleotide away, making a read error possible. V gene TRBV20-1 combines with J gene TRBJ1-1; D may be TRBD1 (6 bases). Trimming removed 7 bases from V and 9 bases from J, with 24 bases in between. This CDR3 spans 14 amino acids. Germline V gene data show CDR1 as DFQATT and CDR2 as SNEGSKA (reference sequence). CDR3 coding DNA: TGCAGTGTTATAACGACTGGGGGCATGGGTCAAGCTTTCTTT. It specifies CSVITTGGMGQAFF.

This clonotype was seen a few times. V is TRBV5-6 and J is TRBJ2-3; 7 nucleotides align to TRBD1. The CDR3 covers 16 residues. J gave up 7 bases and V 2 bases, and 13 bases lay outside the gene matches. Germline assignment: CDR1 SGHDT and CDR2 YYEEEE. The CDR3 bases are TGTGCCAGCAGCTTACTCATCCGAGGGGGCGATTATACGCAGTATTTT. It encodes CASSLLIRGGDYTQYF.

This clonotype was recorded at least ten times. V usage is TRBV6-1 and J usage is TRBJ1-2, with D hard to call. Per the germline V gene, CDR1 is MNHNS and CDR2 is SASEGT. V shed 2 bases and J shed 4 bases, with 8 bases lying between them. The CDR3 is 13 amino acids. CDR3 protein: CASSEHLAYGYTF. The CDR3 DNA follows: TGTGCCAGCAGTGAACACCTAGCCTATGGCTACACCTTC.

V and J are TRBV4-1 and TRBJ2-7; 7 bases line up with TRBD2. Germline V gene data show CDR1 as MGHRA and CDR2 as YSYEKL. V was clipped by 0 bases and J by 3 bases; unmatched bases: 11. This CDR3 spans 17 amino acids. The CDR3, as DNA: TGCGCCAGCAGCCAAGAAGTGCTTTCGAGCGGGGTCTACGAGCAGTACTTC. This codes for CASSQEVLSSGVYEQYF.

This clonotype was counted only a few times. The rearrangement uses TRBV7-8 and TRBJ1-6, with unresolved D. The CDR3 totals 18 residues. The V and J ends lost 0 bases and 2 bases respectively, with 14 bases between them. Germline CDR1 is SGHVS and CDR2 is FQNEAQ. CDR3 nucleotides: TGTGCCAGCAGCTTAGCGTCGGGGTCGAGCACCTATAATTCACCCCTCCACTTT. It codes for CASSLASGSSTYNSPLHF.

Ten or more counts support this clonotype. The chain is built from TRBV6-1 and TRBJ2-7; TRBD1 aligns across 11 bases. The germline V gene has CDR1 MNHNS and CDR2 SASEGT. Trimming removed 10 bases from V and 0 bases from J; junction bases left unmatched: 2. The CDR3 consists of 13 residues. The CDR3 loop is CATGTGGSYEQYF. DNA of the CDR3: TGTGCCACCGGGACAGGGGGCTCCTACGAGCAGTACTTC.

Concerning this clonotype: This may come from a read error, since a much larger clone is one base off. J is TRBJ1-6 and V is TRBV20-1; 7 bases are shared with TRBD1. Germline lookup yields CDR1 DFQATT and CDR2 SNEGSKA (reference sequence). CDR3 size: 15 residues. CDR3 coding DNA: TGCAGTGCTCCACACAGGGGATTGCGTAATTCACCCCTCCAATTT. This codes for CSAPHRGLRNSPLQF.

This clonotype occurred once. A read error may be the cause here, since a much bigger clone is one base away. The chain has TRBV3-1 and TRBJ1-1; D is possibly TRBD1 (6 bases). CDR3 size: 14 residues. V was shortened by 7 bases and J by 4 bases, with 16 bases between the two germline ends. Germline CDR1 reads LGHDT; CDR2 reads YNNKEL (reference sequence). The CDR3 loop reads CASNDWGLGTEAFF. DNA of the CDR3: TGTGCCAGCAACGACTGGGGGCTGGGCACTGAAGCTTTCTTT.

The table lists this clonotype with many counts. The chain carries TRBV2 and TRBJ1-5; a weak D match, TRBD1 (5 bases). The CDR3 sequence is 13 residues long. The ends were cut back, 9 bases at V and 4 bases at J, with 13 bases in the middle. Germline loops: CDR1 SNHLY, CDR2 FYNNEI. In nucleotides, the CDR3 is TGTGCCAGTTGGCCGGGGGGGAATCAGCCCCAGCATTTT. This gives the protein CASWPGGNQPQHF.

This clonotype was seen at least ten times. CDR3 in DNA: TGTGCCACCTATACGGGAAACACCATATATTTT. Protein product: CATYTGNTIYF. V gene TRBV10-3 combines with J gene TRBJ1-3; D call uncertain. The CDR3 has 11 amino acids. CDR1 ENHRY and CDR2 SYGVKD come from the germline V gene. The V gene lost 10 bases and the J gene lost 4 bases, with 8 bases spanning the gap.

This clonotype appeared a few times. The chain recombines TRBV19 with TRBJ1-5; TRBD1 matches at 8 bases. Germline V CDR1 and CDR2: LNHDA, SQIVND (reference sequence). This CDR3 is 19 amino acids long. V gave up 1 base and J gave up 3 bases; unmatched junction bases: 14. The CDR3 DNA follows: TGTGCCAGTAGTATAGGGGTTTCAGGGACAGGAGGAACCAATCAGCCCCAGCATTTT. Amino acid sequence: CASSIGVSGTGGTNQPQHF.

The V call is TRBV5-1, the J call TRBJ1-1; unclear D gene. The CDR3 has 14 amino acids. CDR1 SGHRS and CDR2 YFSETQ come from the germline V gene. The germline V and J ends were trimmed by 4 bases and 1 base, with 11 bases remaining between them. This chain's CDR3 is CASSRGPTNTEAFF. The CDR3 bases are TGCGCCAGCAGCCGTGGCCCGACGAACACTGAAGCTTTCTTT.

The rearrangement links TRBV4-3 to TRBJ2-7; D possibly corresponds to TRBD1 (6 bases). V was cut by 0 bases and J by 9 bases, with 12 bases left in between. Per the germline V gene, CDR1 is LGHNA and CDR2 is YSLEER. The CDR3 is 13 amino acids. The CDR3 nucleotides read TGCGCCAGCAGCCAAGATTCACAGGGTAGGCAGTACTTC. Protein: CASSQDSQGRQYF.

To note about this clonotype: A much more abundant neighbour one base away suggests this may be a read error. V is TRBV6-2 or TRBV6-3 and J is TRBJ1-2, with 7 bases identical to TRBD1. The CDR3 is 12 residues long. V dropped 6 bases and J dropped 10; count of bases not matched to a gene: 8. Germline V lookup: CDR1 MNHEY, CDR2 SVGEGT. CDR3 loop: CASRTGLDVYTF. The CDR3 bases are TGTGCCAGCAGGACAGGGTTGGATGTCTACACCTTC.

A remark on this clonotype: A much more abundant neighbour one base away suggests this may be a read error. The V call is TRBV7-8, the J call TRBJ1-6; D may be TRBD1 (5 bases). Trimming cost V 9 bases and J 11 bases, with 17 bases left between them. The CDR3 extends over 13 amino acids. CDR1 SGHVS and CDR2 FQNEAQ come from the germline V gene. CDR3 amino acids: CARSPSGRAPLHF. DNA for the CDR3: TGTGCCAGAAGCCCGTCAGGGAGGGCACCCCTCCACTTT. The full variable domain, rest sourced from reference TRBV7-8 and TRBJ1-6, is GAGVSQSPRYKVAKRGQDVALRCDPISGHVSLFWYQQALGQGPEFLTYFQNEAQLDKSGLPSDRFFAERPEGSVSTLKIQRTQQEDSAVYLCARSPSGRAPLHFGNGTRLTVT.

This clonotype is a singleton in its sample. This may be a read error: a much more frequent sequence differs by one nucleotide. The V call is TRBV27, the J call TRBJ1-2; no clear D. Germline CDR1 MNHEY, CDR2 SMNVEV (reference sequence). The CDR3 loop spans 15 amino acids. The CDR3 reads CASSPTDGPLYCYTF. In DNA form, the CDR3 reads TGTGCCAGCAGCCCTACTGACGGACCCCTCTATTGCTACACCTTC.

The chain combines TRBV12-5 with TRBJ2-4; unclear D gene. CDR3 length equals 15 residues. V lost 3 bases and J 3 bases, leaving 12 bases between the germline ends. Germline-derived CDR1 and CDR2 are LGHNT and FRNRAP. CDR3 DNA: TGTGCTAGTGGTTTTAGGACCCTCGACAAAAACATTCAGTACTTC. It is translated as CASGFRTLDKNIQYF.

At least ten counts were recorded for this clonotype. The chain has TRBV5-1 and TRBJ2-1; D is uncertain. With 4 bases removed from V and 3 bases from J, the gap between germline ends came to 14 bases. Germline V gene lookup returns CDR1 SGHRS and CDR2 YFSETQ. The CDR3 loop spans 15 amino acids. CDR3 in amino acids: CASSVTSVGYNEQFF. In DNA, the CDR3 is TGCGCCAGCAGCGTCACCTCGGTTGGCTACAATGAGCAGTTCTTC.

Only one count was recorded for this clonotype. One base away lies a much larger clone, so this may be a sequencing read error. The rearrangement uses TRBV6-2 or TRBV6-3 and TRBJ2-3; D gene uncertain. The V end was cut by 6 bases, the J end by 1 base, with 14 bases between. Germline assignment: CDR1 MNHEY and CDR2 SVGEGT. The CDR3 length is 15 residues. The chain's CDR3 is CASRRGPRGTDTQYF. Written as DNA, the CDR3 is TGTGCCAGCAGACGCGGACCTAGGGGCACAGATACGCAGTATTTT.

Points on this clonotype: Given a much more abundant clone one base away, this may be a read error. J is TRBJ2-7 and V is TRBV30, with 10 bases that match TRBD1. The germline gives CDR1 GTSNPN, CDR2 SVGIG (reference sequence). The CDR3 extends over 12 amino acids. CDR3 in DNA: TGTGCCTGGAGTGGGGACAGGGGCGAGCAGCACTTC. Protein: CAWSGDRGEQHF.